This T cell receptor beta chain was captured in a study of blood T cell repertoires in COVID-19. About the research overall: In each case, the material was cDNA or gDNA derived from T cells, B-cell-depleted T cells, or PBMCs.

Per the authors' pipeline: Reference gene primer amplification yielded estimated nucleated cell counts. Repertoires were generated with immunoSEQ multiplex PCR, while TCRdb's copy carries only in-frame clones and drops some. V and J calls and clone size are as listed in that table; D and trimming were resolved from the DNA. The repertoire consists of hundreds of thousands of clones, with roughly 83% occurring once and the leading ten covering roughly a tenth. CDR1 SGHTA and CDR2 FQGNSA come from the germline V gene. Trimming removed 1 base from V and 9 bases from J; junction bases left unmatched: 5. The length of the CDR3 is 14 residues.

Sequences were obtained from peripheral blood. The source is a woman of 80 years or more with acute or convalescent COVID-19. V gene TRBV7-2 combines with J gene TRBJ1-5, with 8 bases lining up with TRBD1. The CDR3: CASSLDRGGGPQHF. CDR3 DNA: TGTGCCAGCAGCTTAGACAGGGGGGGAGGGCCCCAGCATTTT.